These T cell receptor beta chains were read from a single sample in a study of shared clonotypes between healthy human individuals. The protocol was immunoSEQ multiplex PCR, while the TCRdb copy is restricted to in-frame clones and leaves out a portion. Here the sample spans a few hundred thousand clones, 75% to 80% being singletons. Material for sequencing was PBMCs. All receptors derive from a woman in her thirties or forties in good health. Some clones in this sample may be carry-over from other donors' samples. CDR3s leave out the opening cysteine and the closing phenylalanine or tryptophan.

CDR3aa: ASSRGFSYEQY
v_gene: TRBV30

CDR3aa: ASTLRGRHNEQF
v_gene: TRBV6-5

CDR3aa: ASRIGLAGSSSYNEQF
v_gene: TRBV7-8

CDR3aa: AISESGLAYEQY
v_gene: TRBV10-3

CDR3aa: ASTTVGGLNTEAF
v_gene: TRBV27

CDR3aa: ASITGGLDEKLF
v_gene: TRBV28

CDR3aa: ATTPTGKNTEAF
v_gene: TRBV6-1

CDR3aa: AGGLAGVTDTQY
v_gene: TRBV2

CDR3aa: ASSPSQDRAGYGYT
v_gene: TRBV18

CDR3aa: ASTLPQPAKNIQY
v_gene: TRBV27

CDR3aa: ASSPDRALPYEQY
v_gene: TRBV19

CDR3aa: ASSFTTSYWSYNEQF
v_gene: TRBV5-8

CDR3aa: ASSRGLERGTSTDTQY
v_gene: TRBV5-6

CDR3aa: ASSLFGSGRRNTEAF
v_gene: TRBV27

CDR3aa: SVGSSQGEAF
v_gene: TRBV29-1

CDR3aa: ASSEGRLLAGVSYEQY
v_gene: TRBV7-8

CDR3aa: ASSPREFYEQC
v_gene: TRBV9

CDR3aa: ASSQPTTGIDEKLF
v_gene: TRBV4-2

CDR3aa: ASSAGQGHNEQF
v_gene: TRBV19

CDR3aa: ASSQPRVGSYEQY
v_gene: TRBV4-1

CDR3aa: ASSDETGTTQF
v_gene: TRBV5-1

CDR3aa: ASSSGTGVNSPLH
v_gene: TRBV5-1

CDR3aa: ASSVQASGNEQF
v_gene: TRBV6-1

CDR3aa: ASSPLGLAEAF
v_gene: TRBV18

CDR3aa: ASSVLGGEQY
v_gene: TRBV2

CDR3aa: ASSLGGGPGYT
v_gene: TRBV28

CDR3aa: ASSRTFGNTIY
v_gene: TRBV2

CDR3aa: ASSWGTENQPQH
v_gene: TRBV5-1

CDR3aa: ASSQVGGHNNEQF
v_gene: TRBV4-1